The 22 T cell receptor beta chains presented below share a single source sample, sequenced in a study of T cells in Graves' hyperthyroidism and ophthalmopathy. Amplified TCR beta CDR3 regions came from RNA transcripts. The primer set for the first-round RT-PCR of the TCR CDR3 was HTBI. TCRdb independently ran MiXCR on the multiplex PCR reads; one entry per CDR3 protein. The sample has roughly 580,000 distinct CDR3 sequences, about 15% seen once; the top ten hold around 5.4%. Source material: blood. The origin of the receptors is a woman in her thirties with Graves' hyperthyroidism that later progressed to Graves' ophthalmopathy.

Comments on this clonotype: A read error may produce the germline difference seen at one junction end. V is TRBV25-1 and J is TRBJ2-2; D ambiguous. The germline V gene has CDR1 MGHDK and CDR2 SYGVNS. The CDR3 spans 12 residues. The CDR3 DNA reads TGTGCCTGCAGACGGCTAACCGGGGAGCTGTTTTTT. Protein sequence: CACRRLTGELFF. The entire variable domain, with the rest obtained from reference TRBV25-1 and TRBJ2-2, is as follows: EADIYQTPRYLVIGTGKKITLECSQTMGHDKMYWYQQDPGMELHLIHYSYGVNSTEKGDLSSESTVSRIRTEHFPLTLESARPSHTSQYLCACRRLTGELFFGEGSRLTVL.

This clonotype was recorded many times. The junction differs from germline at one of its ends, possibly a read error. The CDR3 loop reads CASSFGGSDYGYTF. CDR3 bases: TGTGCCAGTAGCTTTGGAGGTAGTGACTATGGCTACACCTTC. The chain has TRBV5-5 and TRBJ1-2; D not certain. The CDR3 covers 14 residues. The germline CDR1 and CDR2 sequences are SGHKS and YYEKEE (reference sequence).

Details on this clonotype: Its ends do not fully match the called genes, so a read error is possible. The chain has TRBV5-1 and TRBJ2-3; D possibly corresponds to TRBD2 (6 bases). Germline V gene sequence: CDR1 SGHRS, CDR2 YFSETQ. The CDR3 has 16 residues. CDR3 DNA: TGCGCCAGCAGATTGGGGTCAGCGGGCAATGGAGATACGCAGTATTTT. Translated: CASRLGSAGNGDTQYF.

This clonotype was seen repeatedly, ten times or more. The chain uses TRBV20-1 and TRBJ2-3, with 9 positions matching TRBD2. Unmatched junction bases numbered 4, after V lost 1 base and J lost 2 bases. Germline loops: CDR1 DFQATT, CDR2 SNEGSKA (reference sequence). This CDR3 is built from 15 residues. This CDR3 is CSARGLAGYTDTQYF. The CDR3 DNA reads TGCAGTGCTAGAGGCCTAGCGGGGTACACAGATACGCAGTATTTT.

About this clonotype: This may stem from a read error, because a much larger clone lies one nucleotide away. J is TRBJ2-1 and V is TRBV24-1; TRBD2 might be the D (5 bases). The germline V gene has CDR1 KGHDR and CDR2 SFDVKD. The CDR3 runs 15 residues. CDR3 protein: CATSDLGSEGNEQSF. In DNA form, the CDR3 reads TGTGCCACCAGTGATTTGGGTAGTGAGGGTAATGAGCAGTCCTTC.

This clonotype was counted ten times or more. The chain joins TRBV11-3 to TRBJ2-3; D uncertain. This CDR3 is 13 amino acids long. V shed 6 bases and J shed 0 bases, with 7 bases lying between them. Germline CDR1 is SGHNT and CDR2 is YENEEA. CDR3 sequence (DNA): TGTGCCAGCAGTATGGACAGCACAGATACGCAGTATTTT. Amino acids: CASSMDSTDTQYF.

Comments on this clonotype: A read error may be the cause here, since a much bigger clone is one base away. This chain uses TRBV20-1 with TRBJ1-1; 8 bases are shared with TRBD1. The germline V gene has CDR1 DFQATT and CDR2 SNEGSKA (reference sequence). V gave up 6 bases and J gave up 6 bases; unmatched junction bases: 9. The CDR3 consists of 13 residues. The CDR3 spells CSAYPDRGAEAFF. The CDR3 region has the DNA TGCAGTGCCTATCCCGACAGGGGCGCTGAAGCTTTCTTT.

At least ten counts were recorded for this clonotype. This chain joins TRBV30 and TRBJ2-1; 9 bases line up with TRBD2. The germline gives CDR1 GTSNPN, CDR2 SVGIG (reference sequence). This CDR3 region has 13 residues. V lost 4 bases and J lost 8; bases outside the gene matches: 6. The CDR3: CAWNAGGPYEQFF. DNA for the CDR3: TGTGCCTGGAATGCGGGAGGGCCCTATGAGCAGTTCTTC.

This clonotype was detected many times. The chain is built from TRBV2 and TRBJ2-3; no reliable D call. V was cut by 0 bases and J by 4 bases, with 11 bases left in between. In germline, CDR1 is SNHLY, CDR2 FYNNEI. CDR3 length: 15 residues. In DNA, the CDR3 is TGTGCCAGCAGTGAAGCATCGGAACCGCCAGATACGCAGTATTTT. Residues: CASSEASEPPDTQYF.

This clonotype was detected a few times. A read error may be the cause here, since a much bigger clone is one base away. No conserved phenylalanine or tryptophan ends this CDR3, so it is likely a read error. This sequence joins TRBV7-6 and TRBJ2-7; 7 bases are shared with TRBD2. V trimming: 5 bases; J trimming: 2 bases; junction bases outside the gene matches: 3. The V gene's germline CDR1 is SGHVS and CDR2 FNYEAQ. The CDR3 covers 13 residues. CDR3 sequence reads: CASSRGETYEQYL. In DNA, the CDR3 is TGTGCCAGCAGCCGGGGGGAAACCTACGAGCAGTACCTC.

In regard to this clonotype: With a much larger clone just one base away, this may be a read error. The CDR3, as DNA: TGTGCCAGCACCTACGAGATAGGGACAGGGGTCTACGAGCAGTACTTC. This translates into CASTYEIGTGVYEQYF. V is TRBV27 and J is TRBJ2-7; 10 bases fit TRBD1. J was trimmed by 3 bases and V by 7 bases; bases with no gene match: 12. The CDR3 runs to 16 residues. CDR1 and CDR2 (germline): MNHEY, SMNVEV (reference sequence).

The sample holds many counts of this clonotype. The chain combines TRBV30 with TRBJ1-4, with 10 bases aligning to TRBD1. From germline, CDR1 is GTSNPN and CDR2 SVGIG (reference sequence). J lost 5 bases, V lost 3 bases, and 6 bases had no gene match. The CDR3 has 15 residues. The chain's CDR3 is CAWSAPGQGNEKLFF. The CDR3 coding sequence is TGTGCCTGGAGCGCTCCGGGACAGGGGAATGAAAAACTGTTTTTT. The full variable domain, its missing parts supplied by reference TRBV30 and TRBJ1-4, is SQTIHQWPATLVQPVGSPLSLECTVEGTSNPNLYWYRQAAGRGLQLLFYSVGIGQISSEVPQNLSASRPQDRQFILSSKKLLLSDSGFYLCAWSAPGQGNEKLFFGSGTQLSVL.

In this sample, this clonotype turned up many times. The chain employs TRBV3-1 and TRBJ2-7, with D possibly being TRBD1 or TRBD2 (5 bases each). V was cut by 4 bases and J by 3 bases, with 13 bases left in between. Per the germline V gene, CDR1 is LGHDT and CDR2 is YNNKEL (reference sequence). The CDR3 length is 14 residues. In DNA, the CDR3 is TGTGCCAGCAGCCTCACGAGAGGGGACTACGAGCAGTACTTC. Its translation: CASSLTRGDYEQYF.

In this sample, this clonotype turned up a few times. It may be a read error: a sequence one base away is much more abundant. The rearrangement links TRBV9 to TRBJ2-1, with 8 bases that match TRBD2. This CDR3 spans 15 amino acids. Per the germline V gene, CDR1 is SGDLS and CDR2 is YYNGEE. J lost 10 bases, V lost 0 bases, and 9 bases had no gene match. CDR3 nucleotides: TGTGCCAGCAGCGTAGGCGAGGGACTAGGTTACGAGCAGTTCTTC. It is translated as CASSVGEGLGYEQFF.

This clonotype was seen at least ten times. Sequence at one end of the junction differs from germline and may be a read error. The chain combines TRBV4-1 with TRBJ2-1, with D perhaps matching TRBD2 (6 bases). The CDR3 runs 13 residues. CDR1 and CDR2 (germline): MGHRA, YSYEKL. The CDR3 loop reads CASSQGSGYEQFF. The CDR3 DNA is TGTGCCAGCAGCCAAGGGAGCGGGTATGAGCAGTTCTTC.

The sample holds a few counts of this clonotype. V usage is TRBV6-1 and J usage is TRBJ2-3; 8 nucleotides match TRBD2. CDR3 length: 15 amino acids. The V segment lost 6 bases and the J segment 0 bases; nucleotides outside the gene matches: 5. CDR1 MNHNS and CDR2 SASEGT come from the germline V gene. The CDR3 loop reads CASRVAGISTDTQYF. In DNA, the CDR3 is TGTGCCAGCAGAGTAGCGGGGATTAGCACAGATACGCAGTATTTT.

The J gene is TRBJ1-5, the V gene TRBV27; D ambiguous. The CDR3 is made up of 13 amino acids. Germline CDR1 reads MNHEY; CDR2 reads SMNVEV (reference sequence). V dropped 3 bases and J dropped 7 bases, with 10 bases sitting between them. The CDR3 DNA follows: TGTGCCAGCAGTTTGGGGAGTAGGCAGCCCCAGCATTTT. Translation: CASSLGSRQPQHF.

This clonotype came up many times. The CDR3 sequence is CASSPPTPSNEQFF. The CDR3 region has the DNA TGTGCCAGCTCACCACCAACACCGAGCAATGAGCAGTTCTTC. The chain combines TRBV18 with TRBJ2-1; the D is unclear. V was trimmed by 0 bases and J by 6 bases, leaving 9 bases between them. Per germline, CDR1 KGHSH and CDR2 LQKENI. The CDR3 runs 14 residues.

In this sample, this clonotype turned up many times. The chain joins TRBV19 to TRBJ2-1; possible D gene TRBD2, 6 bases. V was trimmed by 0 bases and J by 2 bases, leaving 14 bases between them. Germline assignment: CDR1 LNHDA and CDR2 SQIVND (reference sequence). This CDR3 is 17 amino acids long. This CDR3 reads CASSIDVGGVTYNEQFF. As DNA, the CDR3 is TGTGCCAGTAGTATAGATGTGGGGGGAGTCACCTACAATGAGCAGTTCTTC.

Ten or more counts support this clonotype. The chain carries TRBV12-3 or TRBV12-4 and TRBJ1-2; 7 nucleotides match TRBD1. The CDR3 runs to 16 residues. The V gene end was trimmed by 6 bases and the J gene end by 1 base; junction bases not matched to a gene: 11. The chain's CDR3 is CASRPSGGGDNYGYTF. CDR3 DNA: TGTGCCAGCAGGCCCTCAGGGGGTGGGGATAACTATGGCTACACCTTC.

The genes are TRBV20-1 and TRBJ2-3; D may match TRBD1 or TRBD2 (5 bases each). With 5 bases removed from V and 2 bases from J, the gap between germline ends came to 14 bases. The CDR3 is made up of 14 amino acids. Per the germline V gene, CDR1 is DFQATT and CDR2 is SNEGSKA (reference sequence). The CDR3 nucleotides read TGCAGTGCTGCTAGTGTCGGGACCACAGATACGCAGTATTTT. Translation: CSAASVGTTDTQYF.

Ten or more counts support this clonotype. The CDR3 is CASVLAGGGGNEQFF. The CDR3 bases are TGTGCCAGCGTCCTGGCGGGAGGAGGTGGCAATGAGCAGTTCTTC. The chain joins TRBV19 to TRBJ2-1; 8 bases line up with TRBD2. J gave up 6 bases and V 9 bases, and 13 bases lay outside the gene matches. Germline V gene data show CDR1 as LNHDA and CDR2 as SQIVND (reference sequence). This CDR3 comprises 15 residues.